This T cell receptor beta chain appears in the sequencing data of a study of blood T cell repertoires in COVID-19. Study-wide background: Material from acute and convalescent COVID-19 was sourced from the United States, Italy and Spain.

The CDR3 has 14 residues. The trim removed 4 bases at V and 2 bases at J, leaving 2 bases unmatched. CDR1 SGHNT and CDR2 YYREEE come from the germline V gene (reference sequence). Under the authors' procedure: The authors estimated nucleated cell counts from reference gene primer amplification. Measured with immunoSEQ multiplex PCR; TCRdb has only the in-frame clones, and not every one. V and J calls plus clone size are reproduced from that table; the DNA served to infer D and trimming. Altogether approximately 100,000 clones are present, around 81% being singletons, with the ten largest covering less than 11%.

The chain links TRBV5-4 to TRBJ2-1, with TRBD2 identical over 8 bases. The clonotype was recovered from a human donor in a cohort sampled during active COVID-19. The source material was peripheral blood. CDR3 nucleotide sequence: TGTGCCAGCAGCGTGGGACTAGCCTACAATGAGCAGTTCTTC. Translation: CASSVGLAYNEQFF.